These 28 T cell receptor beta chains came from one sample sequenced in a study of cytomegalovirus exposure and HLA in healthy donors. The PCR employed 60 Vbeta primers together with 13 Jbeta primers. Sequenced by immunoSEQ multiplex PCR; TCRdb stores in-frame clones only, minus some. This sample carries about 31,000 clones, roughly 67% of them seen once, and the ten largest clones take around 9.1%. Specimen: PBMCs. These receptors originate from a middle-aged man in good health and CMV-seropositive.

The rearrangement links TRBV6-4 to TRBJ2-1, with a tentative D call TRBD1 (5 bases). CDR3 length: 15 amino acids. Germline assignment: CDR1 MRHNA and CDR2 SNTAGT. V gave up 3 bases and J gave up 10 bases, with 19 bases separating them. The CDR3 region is CASSERQGLSGEQFF. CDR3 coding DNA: TGTGCCAGCAGTGAAAGGCAGGGCCTGTCAGGGGAGCAGTTCTTC.

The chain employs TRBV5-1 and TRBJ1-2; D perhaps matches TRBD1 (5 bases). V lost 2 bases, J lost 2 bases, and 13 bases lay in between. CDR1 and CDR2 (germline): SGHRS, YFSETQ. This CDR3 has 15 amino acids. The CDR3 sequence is CASSFGTWSNYGYTF. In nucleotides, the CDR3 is TGCGCCAGCAGCTTTGGGACTTGGAGCAACTATGGCTACACCTTC.

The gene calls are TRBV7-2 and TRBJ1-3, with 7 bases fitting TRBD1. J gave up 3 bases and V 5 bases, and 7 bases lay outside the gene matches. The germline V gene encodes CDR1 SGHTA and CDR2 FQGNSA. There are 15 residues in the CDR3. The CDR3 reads CASSQQGPIGNTIYF. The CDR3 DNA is TGTGCCAGCAGCCAACAGGGGCCTATTGGAAACACCATATATTTT.

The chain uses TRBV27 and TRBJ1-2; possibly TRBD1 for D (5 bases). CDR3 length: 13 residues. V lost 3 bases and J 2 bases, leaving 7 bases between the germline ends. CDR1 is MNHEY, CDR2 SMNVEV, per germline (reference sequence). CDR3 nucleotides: TGTGCCAGCAGTTTCTCAGGGAACTATGGCTACACCTTC. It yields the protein CASSFSGNYGYTF.

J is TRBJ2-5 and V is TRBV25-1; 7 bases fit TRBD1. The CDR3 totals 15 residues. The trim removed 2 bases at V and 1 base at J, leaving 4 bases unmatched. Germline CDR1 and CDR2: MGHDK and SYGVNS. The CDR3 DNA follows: TGTGCCAGCAGTGAACAGGGACAGCCCCAAGAGACCCAGTACTTC. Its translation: CASSEQGQPQETQYF.

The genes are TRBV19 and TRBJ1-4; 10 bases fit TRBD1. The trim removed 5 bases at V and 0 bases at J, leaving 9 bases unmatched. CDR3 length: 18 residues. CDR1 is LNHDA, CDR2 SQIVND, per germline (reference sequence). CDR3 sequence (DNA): TGTGCCAGTAGTCGACAGGGGGCTGAAGGGGCAACTAATGAAAAACTGTTTTTT. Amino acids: CASSRQGAEGATNEKLFF.

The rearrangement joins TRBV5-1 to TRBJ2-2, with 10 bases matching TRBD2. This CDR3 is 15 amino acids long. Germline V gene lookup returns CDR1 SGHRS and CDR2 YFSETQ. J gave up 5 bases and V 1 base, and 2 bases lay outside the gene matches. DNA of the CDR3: TGCGCCAGCAGCTTGAAAGCGGGGGGGACCGGGGAGCTGTTTTTT. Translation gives CASSLKAGGTGELFF.

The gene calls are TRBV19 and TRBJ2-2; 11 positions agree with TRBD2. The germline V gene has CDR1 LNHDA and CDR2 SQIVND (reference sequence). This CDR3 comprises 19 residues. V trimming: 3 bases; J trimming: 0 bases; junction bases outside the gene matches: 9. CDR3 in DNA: TGTGCCAGTAGTATTGGCCTAGCGGGGGGCAAAGCGAACACCGGGGAGCTGTTTTTT. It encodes CASSIGLAGGKANTGELFF.

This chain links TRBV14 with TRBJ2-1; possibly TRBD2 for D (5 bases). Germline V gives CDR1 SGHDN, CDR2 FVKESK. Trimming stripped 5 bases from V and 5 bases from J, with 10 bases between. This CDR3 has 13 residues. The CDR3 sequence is CASSTTGNNEQFF. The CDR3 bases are TGTGCCAGCAGCACGACGGGGAACAATGAGCAGTTCTTC.

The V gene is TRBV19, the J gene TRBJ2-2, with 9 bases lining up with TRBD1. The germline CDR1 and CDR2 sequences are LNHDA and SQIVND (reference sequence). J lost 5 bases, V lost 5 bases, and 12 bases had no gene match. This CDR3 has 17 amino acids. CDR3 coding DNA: TGTGCCAGTAGTTCAACCCCCCCCGGGACAGGGACCGGGGAGCTGTTTTTT. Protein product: CASSSTPPGTGTGELFF.

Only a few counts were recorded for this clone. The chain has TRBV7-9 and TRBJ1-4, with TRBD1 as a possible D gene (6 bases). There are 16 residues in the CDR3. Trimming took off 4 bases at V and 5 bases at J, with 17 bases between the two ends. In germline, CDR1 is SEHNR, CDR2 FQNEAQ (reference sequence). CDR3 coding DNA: TGTGCCAGCAGCTCCTACAGAGGGGGGGAGAATGAAAAACTGTTTTTT. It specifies CASSSYRGGENEKLFF.

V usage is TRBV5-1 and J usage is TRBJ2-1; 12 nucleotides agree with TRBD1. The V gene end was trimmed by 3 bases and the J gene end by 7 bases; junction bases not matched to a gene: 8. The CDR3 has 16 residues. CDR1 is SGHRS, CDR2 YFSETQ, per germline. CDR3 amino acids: CASSYRSGQGANEQFF. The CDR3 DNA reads TGCGCCAGCAGCTATCGATCGGGACAGGGGGCGAATGAGCAGTTCTTC. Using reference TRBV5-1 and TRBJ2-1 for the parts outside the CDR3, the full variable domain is KAGVTQTPRYLIKTRGQQVTLSCSPISGHRSVSWYQQTPGQGLQFLFEYFSETQRNKGNFPGRFSGRQFSNSRSEMNVSTLELGDSALYLCASSYRSGQGANEQFFGPGTRLTVL.

CDR3: CASSDSSGGAETQYF. In DNA, the CDR3 is TGTGCCAGCAGTGACTCTAGCGGGGGGGCAGAGACCCAGTACTTC. This sequence joins TRBV6-4 and TRBJ2-5; TRBD2 matches 11 bases. This CDR3 is built from 15 residues. Germline CDR1 reads MRHNA; CDR2 reads SNTAGT. The V gene end was trimmed by 0 bases and the J gene end by 4 bases; junction bases not matched to a gene: 1.

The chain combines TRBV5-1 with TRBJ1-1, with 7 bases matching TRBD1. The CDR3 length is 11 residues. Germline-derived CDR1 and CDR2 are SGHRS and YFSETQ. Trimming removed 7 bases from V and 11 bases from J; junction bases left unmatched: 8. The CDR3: CASSGGQGAFF. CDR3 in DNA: TGCGCCAGCTCAGGGGGGCAGGGGGCTTTCTTT.

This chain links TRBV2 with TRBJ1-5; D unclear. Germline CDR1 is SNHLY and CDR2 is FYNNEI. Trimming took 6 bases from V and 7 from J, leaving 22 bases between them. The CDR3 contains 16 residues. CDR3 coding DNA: TGTGCCAGCAGCGGCCCCGGGAGTTCACCAGTACAGCCCCAGCATTTT. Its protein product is CASSGPGSSPVQPQHF.

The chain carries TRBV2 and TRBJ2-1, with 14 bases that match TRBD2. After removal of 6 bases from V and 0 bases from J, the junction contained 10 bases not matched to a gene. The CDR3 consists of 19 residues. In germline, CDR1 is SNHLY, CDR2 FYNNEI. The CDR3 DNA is TGTGCCAGCAGCCCCAGTGGACTAGCGGGGGGACGCTCCTACAATGAGCAGTTCTTC. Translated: CASSPSGLAGGRSYNEQFF.

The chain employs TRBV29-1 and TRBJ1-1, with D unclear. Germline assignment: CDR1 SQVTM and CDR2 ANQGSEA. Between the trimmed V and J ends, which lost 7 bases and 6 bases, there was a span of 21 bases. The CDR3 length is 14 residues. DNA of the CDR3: TGCAGCGCCCGACCCCTAGCAGCAGACCCTGAAGCTTTCTTT. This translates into CSARPLAADPEAFF.

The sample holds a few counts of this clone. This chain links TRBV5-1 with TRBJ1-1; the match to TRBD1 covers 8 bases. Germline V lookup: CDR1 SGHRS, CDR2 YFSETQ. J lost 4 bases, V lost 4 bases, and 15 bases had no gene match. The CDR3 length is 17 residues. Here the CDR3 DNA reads TGCGCCAGCAGCATGACAGGGGAAGGGCGACGCGGCACTGAAGCTTTCTTT. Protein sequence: CASSMTGEGRRGTEAFF.

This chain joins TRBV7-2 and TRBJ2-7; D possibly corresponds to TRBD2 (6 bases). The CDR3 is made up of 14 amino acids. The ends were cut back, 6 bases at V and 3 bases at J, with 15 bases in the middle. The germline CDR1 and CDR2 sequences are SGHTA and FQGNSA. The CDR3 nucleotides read TGTGCCAGCAGTCTAGGCGGGGTAATCTACGAGCAGTACTTC. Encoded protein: CASSLGGVIYEQYF.

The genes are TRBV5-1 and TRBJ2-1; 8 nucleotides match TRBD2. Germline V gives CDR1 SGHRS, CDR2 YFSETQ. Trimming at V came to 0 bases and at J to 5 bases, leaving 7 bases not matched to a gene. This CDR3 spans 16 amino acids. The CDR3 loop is CASSLAGGGPDNEQFF. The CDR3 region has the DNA TGCGCCAGCAGCTTGGCCGGGGGGGGTCCTGACAATGAGCAGTTCTTC.

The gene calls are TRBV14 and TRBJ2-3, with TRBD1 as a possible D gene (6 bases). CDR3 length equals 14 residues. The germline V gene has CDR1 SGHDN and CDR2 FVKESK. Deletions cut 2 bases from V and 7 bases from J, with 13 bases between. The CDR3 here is CASSQTTGYNTQYF. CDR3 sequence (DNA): TGTGCCAGCAGCCAAACAACAGGGTACAATACGCAGTATTTT.

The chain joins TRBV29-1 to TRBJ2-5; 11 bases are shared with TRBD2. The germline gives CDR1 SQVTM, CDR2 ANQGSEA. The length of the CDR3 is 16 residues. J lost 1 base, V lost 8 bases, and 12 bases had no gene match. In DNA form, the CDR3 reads TGCAGCTCAGGGCCTAGCGGGGGGCAGCCCCAAGAGACCCAGTACTTC. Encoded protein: CSSGPSGGQPQETQYF.

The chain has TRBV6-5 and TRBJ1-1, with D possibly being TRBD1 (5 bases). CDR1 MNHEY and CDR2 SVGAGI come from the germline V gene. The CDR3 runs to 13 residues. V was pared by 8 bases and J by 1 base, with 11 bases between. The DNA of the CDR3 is TGTGCCAGCGGGATGGGGGGGAACACTGAAGCTTTCTTT. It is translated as CASGMGGNTEAFF.

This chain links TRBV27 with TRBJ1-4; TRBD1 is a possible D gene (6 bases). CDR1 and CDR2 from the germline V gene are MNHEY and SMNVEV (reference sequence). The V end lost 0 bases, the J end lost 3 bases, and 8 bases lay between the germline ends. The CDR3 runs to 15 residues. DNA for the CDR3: TGTGCCAGCAGTTTATCGACAGGAGCTAATGAAAAACTGTTTTTT. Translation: CASSLSTGANEKLFF.

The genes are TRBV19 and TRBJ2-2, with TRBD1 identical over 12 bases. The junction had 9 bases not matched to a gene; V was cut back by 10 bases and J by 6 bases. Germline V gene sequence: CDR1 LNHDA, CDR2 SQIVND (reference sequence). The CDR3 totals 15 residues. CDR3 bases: TGTGCCACCACCGGGGGACAGGGGGCCCCCGGGGAGCTGTTTTTT. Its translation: CATTGGQGAPGELFF.

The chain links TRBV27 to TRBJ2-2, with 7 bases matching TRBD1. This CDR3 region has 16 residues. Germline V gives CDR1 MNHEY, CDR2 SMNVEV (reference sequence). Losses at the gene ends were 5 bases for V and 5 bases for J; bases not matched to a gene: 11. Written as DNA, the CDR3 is TGTGCCAGCAGTACTACCCCGACAGGGTCTACCGGGGAGCTGTTTTTT. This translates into CASSTTPTGSTGELFF.

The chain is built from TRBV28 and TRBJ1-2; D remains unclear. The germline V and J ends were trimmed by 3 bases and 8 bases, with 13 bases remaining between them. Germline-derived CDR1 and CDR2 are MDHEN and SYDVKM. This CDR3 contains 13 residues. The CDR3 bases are TGTGCCAGCAGTTTGAAGGGAGCAGGAGGCTACACCTTC. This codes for CASSLKGAGGYTF.

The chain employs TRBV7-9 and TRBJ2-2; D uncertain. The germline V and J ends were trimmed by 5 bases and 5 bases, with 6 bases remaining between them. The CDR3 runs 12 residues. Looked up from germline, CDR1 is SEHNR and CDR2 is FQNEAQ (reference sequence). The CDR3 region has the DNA TGTGCCAGCAGCCGTTTTACCGGGGAGCTGTTTTTT. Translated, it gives CASSRFTGELFF.